These 9 T cell receptor beta chains were all obtained from the same sample, sequenced in a study of blood T cell repertoires in COVID-19. Here immunoSEQ multiplex PCR was the method, and the copy in TCRdb shows in-frame clones only, minus some. The sample holds roughly 480,000 clones, roughly 89% seen once. Sequencing was carried out using peripheral blood. The receptor source for this set is a man aged 18 to 35 with COVID-19, enrolled during active disease.

The V and J genes are TRBV11-2 and TRBJ2-6; weak D call: TRBD2 (6 bases). There are 18 residues in the CDR3. V shed 4 bases and J shed 2 bases, with 18 bases lying between them. Germline assignment: CDR1 SGHAT and CDR2 FQNNGV. CDR3 sequence reads: CASSYTHAGRPGANVLTF. Here the CDR3 DNA reads TGTGCCAGCAGCTATACACATGCGGGGCGACCTGGGGCCAACGTCCTGACTTTC.

V is TRBV7-8 and J is TRBJ2-3; 7 nucleotides agree with TRBD1. The CDR3 is 16 amino acids. V shed 1 base, J shed 4 bases, and the junction held 8 bases outside the gene matches. Looked up from germline, CDR1 is SGHVS and CDR2 is FQNEAQ. CDR3 DNA sequence: TGTGCCAGCAGCTTAGACAGGGGCGGGCGTGCAGATACGCAGTATTTT. It codes for CASSLDRGGRADTQYF.

The chain joins TRBV7-8 to TRBJ1-3; D gene ambiguous. The CDR3 runs 15 residues. Trimming pared 2 bases from V and 5 bases from J, leaving 13 bases between. CDR1 and CDR2 (germline): SGHVS, FQNEAQ. CDR3 coding DNA: TGTGCCAGCAGCTTATCAGGCAACAGACGAAACACCATATATTTT. This encodes CASSLSGNRRNTIYF.

The chain is built from TRBV18 and TRBJ1-2; perhaps TRBD1 as D (6 bases). Germline V CDR1 and CDR2: KGHSH, LQKENI. This CDR3 is built from 17 residues. V lost 4 bases and J 0 bases, leaving 18 bases between the germline ends. The DNA of the CDR3 is TGTGCCAGCTCACAACAGGGTGTGGTGAGACCTAACTATGGCTACACCTTC. Residues: CASSQQGVVRPNYGYTF.

The CDR3 spells CATSDAARGPNQPQHF. The CDR3, as DNA: TGTGCCACCAGTGACGCAGCCAGGGGGCCCAATCAGCCCCAGCATTTT. The chain has TRBV24-1 and TRBJ1-5, with 8 bases lining up with TRBD1. Losses at the gene ends were 4 bases for V and 3 bases for J; bases not matched to a gene: 7. CDR1 is KGHDR, CDR2 SFDVKD, per germline. CDR3 size: 16 residues.

V and J are TRBV6-1 and TRBJ1-2; D gene ambiguous. V lost 2 bases, J lost 3 bases, and 13 bases lay in between. CDR1 MNHNS and CDR2 SASEGT come from the germline V gene. The length of the CDR3 is 15 residues. CDR3 coding DNA: TGTGCCAGCAGTGAAATGAGGGCATCGGACTATGGCTACACCTTC. Translating gives CASSEMRASDYGYTF.

This clone was seen once. This chain links TRBV19 with TRBJ2-7; 7 nucleotides align to TRBD1. This CDR3 has 14 amino acids. V trimming: 3 bases; J trimming: 0 bases; junction bases outside the gene matches: 2. Germline assignment: CDR1 LNHDA and CDR2 SQIVND (reference sequence). The CDR3 DNA is TGTGCCAGTAGTATCGGGACAGACTCCTACGAGCAGTACTTC. Protein: CASSIGTDSYEQYF.

The chain uses TRBV3-1 (or the pseudogene TRBV3-2) and TRBJ2-5; D is perhaps TRBD1 (6 bases). V lost 6 bases and J lost 4, with 15 bases in between. Germline CDR1 and CDR2: LGHDT and YNNKEL (reference sequence). The CDR3 is 14 amino acids. The CDR3 nucleotides read TGTGCCAGCAGTCTCAGGGGATCAGGAGAGACCCAGTACTTC. This translates into CASSLRGSGETQYF.

The CDR3 region has the DNA TGTGCCAGCAGCCAAGTTACACAGACCCAGTACTTC. Protein: CASSQVTQTQYF. The chain links TRBV14 to TRBJ2-5; D is uncertain. V was trimmed by 1 base and J by 6 bases, leaving 6 bases between them. The CDR3 consists of 12 residues. The germline CDR1 and CDR2 sequences are SGHDN and FVKESK. The complete variable domain, with remaining parts taken from reference TRBV14 and TRBJ2-5, reads EAGVTQFPSHSVIEKGQTVTLRCDPISGHDNLYWYRRVMGKEIKFLLHFVKESKQDESGMPNNRFLAERTGGTYSTLKVQPAELEDSGVYFCASSQVTQTQYFGPGTRLLVL.